Listed below are T cell receptor beta chains from one sample, sequenced in a study of cytomegalovirus exposure and HLA in healthy donors. Clones were sequenced by immunoSEQ multiplex PCR, and TCRdb holds only the in-frame ones, with some missing. The data show roughly 100,000 clones, more than 75% seen once. Sequencing was carried out using PBMCs. These receptors were obtained from a woman younger than 30 in good health and CMV-seropositive. Each CDR3 is given with its conserved first and last residue. The order of the fields is clone size, V gene, J gene, D gene, CDR3 protein, CDR3 DNA. D genes are given only for firm matches. Not every row has a clone size; where given, it reads once, few, many or a size class.

>NA|TRBV29-1|TRBJ2-2|NA
CSVRQDNTGELFF
TGCAGCGTGCGACAGGACAACACCGGGGAGCTGTTTTTT
>NA|TRBV7-8|TRBJ2-2|NA
CASSPPAQRYTGELFF
TGTGCCAGCAGCCCACCGGCTCAGCGCTACACCGGGGAGCTGTTTTTT
>NA|TRBV30|TRBJ2-5|TRBD2
CAWSVGLAGRGETQYF
TGTGCCTGGAGTGTAGGTTTAGCGGGACGGGGAGAGACCCAGTACTTC
>NA|TRBV10-3|TRBJ2-1|NA
CAISESKLVGEQFF
TGTGCCATCAGTGAAAGTAAGCTAGTCGGTGAGCAGTTCTTC
>NA|TRBV2|TRBJ1-5|NA
CASTRGLMGQPQHF
TGTGCCAGCACTAGAGGACTCATGGGTCAGCCCCAGCATTTT
>NA|TRBV9|TRBJ1-3|NA
CASSPRTDSGNTIYF
TGTGCCAGCAGCCCGAGGACAGACTCTGGAAACACCATATATTTT
>NA|TRBV27|TRBJ2-3|TRBD1
CASSFDRVTDTQYF
TGTGCCAGCAGTTTTGACAGGGTCACAGATACGCAGTATTTT
>NA|TRBV2|TRBJ1-1|TRBD1
CASRGGQGGTEAFF
TGTGCCAGCAGGGGGGGACAGGGGGGCACTGAAGCTTTCTTT
>NA|TRBV7-2|TRBJ1-2|TRBD1
CASSLADRGPGGYTF
TGTGCCAGCAGCTTAGCGGACAGGGGGCCGGGTGGCTACACCTTC
>NA|TRBV4-1|TRBJ1-1|TRBD1
CASSHPRQGITEAFF
TGCGCCAGCAGCCACCCCAGACAGGGGATCACTGAAGCTTTCTTT
>NA|TRBV6-1|TRBJ2-1|TRBD1
CASLSRGRSYNEQFF
TGTGCCAGCTTATCCAGGGGGCGATCCTACAATGAGCAGTTCTTC
>NA|TRBV9|TRBJ1-1|NA
CASSVGQGSGTEAFF
TGTGCCAGCAGCGTTGGGCAGGGTAGTGGCACTGAAGCTTTCTTT
>NA|TRBV27|TRBJ2-7|TRBD1
CASSLTGGGYEQYF
TGTGCCAGCAGTTTAACAGGGGGCGGCTACGAGCAGTACTTC
>NA|TRBV10-3|TRBJ2-4|TRBD2
CATREGNKNIQYF
TGTGCCACCAGGGAGGGCAACAAAAACATTCAGTACTTC
>NA|TRBV7-3|TRBJ2-1|TRBD2
CASSGVAGVFDEQFF
TGTGCCAGCAGCGGGGTAGCGGGAGTCTTCGATGAGCAGTTCTTC
>NA|TRBV30|TRBJ2-2|TRBD2
CAWTSGRTGELFF
TGTGCCTGGACTAGCGGGAGGACCGGGGAGCTGTTTTTT
>NA|TRBV7-9|TRBJ1-1|NA
CASSLVSRPEAFF
TGTGCCAGCAGCTTAGTATCCAGGCCTGAAGCTTTCTTT
>NA|TRBV28|TRBJ2-2|NA
CASITEGTRRGTGELFF
TGTGCCAGCATCACCGAAGGTACTAGGCGGGGCACCGGGGAGCTGTTTTTT
>NA|TRBV7-9|TRBJ2-6|NA
CASSPRTDTGANVLTF
TGTGCCAGCAGCCCTAGGACAGACACTGGGGCCAACGTCCTGACTTTC
>NA|TRBV7-3|TRBJ2-7|NA
CASSLTAGSYEQYF
TGTGCCAGCAGCTTAACGGCAGGGTCCTACGAGCAGTACTTC
>NA|TRBV28|TRBJ2-7|NA
CASSSGYEQYF
TGTGCCAGCAGCAGCGGATACGAGCAGTACTTC
>NA|TRBV2|TRBJ2-4|TRBD1
CASINRGPAKNIQYF
TGTGCCAGCATCAACAGGGGGCCGGCCAAAAACATTCAGTACTTC
>NA|TRBV28|TRBJ1-5|TRBD1
CASSQQGTYQPQHF
TGTGCCAGCAGCCAACAGGGGACGTATCAGCCCCAGCATTTT
>NA|TRBV9|TRBJ1-5|NA
CASSVGGLHVSNQPQHF
TGTGCCAGCAGCGTGGGCGGGCTACACGTTAGCAATCAGCCCCAGCATTTT
>NA|TRBV19|TRBJ1-2|TRBD1
CASSLAWTGNYGYTF
TGTGCCAGTAGTTTAGCTTGGACAGGGAACTATGGCTACACCTTC
>NA|TRBV6-4|TRBJ2-1|TRBD2
CASSERENEQFF
TGTGCCAGCAGTGAGCGGGAGAATGAGCAGTTCTTC
>few|TRBV2|TRBJ1-1|NA
CASSEGGNTEAFF
TGTGCCAGCAGTGAAGGAGGGAACACTGAAGCTTTCTTT
>NA|TRBV28|TRBJ1-2|NA
CASLGSWGHVLNYGYTF
TGTGCCAGCCTGGGCTCGTGGGGGCACGTCCTAAACTATGGCTACACCTTC
>NA|TRBV15|TRBJ1-4|NA
CATSSQGTSNEKLFF
TGTGCCACCAGCAGCCAGGGGACGAGTAATGAAAAACTGTTTTTT
>NA|TRBV5-1|TRBJ2-4|TRBD2
CASSLGTSGPLAKNIQYF
TGCGCCAGCAGCCTCGGGACTAGCGGTCCGCTAGCCAAAAACATTCAGTACTTC
>NA|TRBV6-1|TRBJ2-6|TRBD1
CASLGQGSGANVLTF
TGTGCCAGCTTGGGACAGGGATCGGGGGCCAACGTCCTGACTTTC
>few|TRBV2|TRBJ1-5|TRBD1
CASVGQGPGQPQHF
TGTGCCAGCGTGGGACAGGGGCCAGGTCAGCCCCAGCATTTT
>NA|TRBV10-3|TRBJ2-5|NA
CAISPGGQATQYF
TGTGCCATCAGCCCCGGAGGGCAAGCGACCCAGTACTTC
>NA|TRBV6-5|TRBJ1-1|TRBD1
CASTRTGDNTEAFF
TGTGCCAGCACCCGGACAGGGGATAACACTGAAGCTTTCTTT
>NA|TRBV5-6|TRBJ1-5|NA
CASSLGGINQPQHF
TGTGCCAGCAGCTTGGGAGGTATCAATCAGCCCCAGCATTTT
>NA|TRBV7-8|TRBJ2-7|TRBD1
CASSLAGDSNEQYF
TGTGCCAGCAGCTTAGCGGGGGACAGCAACGAGCAGTACTTC
>few|TRBV28|TRBJ2-7|TRBD2
CASSRRMPTSGTITYEQYF
TGTGCCAGCAGCCGCCGTATGCCGACTAGCGGGACCATAACCTACGAGCAGTACTTC
>NA|TRBV11-1|TRBJ1-1|NA
CASSLGTNTEAFF
TGTGCCAGCAGCTTGGGGACAAACACTGAAGCTTTCTTT
>NA|TRBV28|TRBJ2-7|TRBD1
CASSPGTVPLEQYF
TGTGCCAGCAGTCCCGGGACAGTGCCCTTGGAGCAGTACTTC